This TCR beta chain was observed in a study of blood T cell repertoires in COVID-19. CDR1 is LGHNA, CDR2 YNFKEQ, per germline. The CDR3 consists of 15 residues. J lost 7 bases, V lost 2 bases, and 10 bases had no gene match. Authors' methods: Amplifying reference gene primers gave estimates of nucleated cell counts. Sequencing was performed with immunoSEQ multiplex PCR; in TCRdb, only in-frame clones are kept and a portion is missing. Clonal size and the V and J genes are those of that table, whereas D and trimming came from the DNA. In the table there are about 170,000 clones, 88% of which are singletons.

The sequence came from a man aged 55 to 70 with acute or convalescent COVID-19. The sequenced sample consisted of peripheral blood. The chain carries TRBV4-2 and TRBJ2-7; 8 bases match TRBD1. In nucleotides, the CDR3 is TGTGCCAGCAGCCAAACAAGGCAGGGGGCCCGAGAGCAGTACTTC. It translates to CASSQTRQGAREQYF.